This T cell receptor beta chain was sequenced during a study of CD8 T cells in ankylosing spondylitis. General observations from the study: Within ankylosing spondylitis blood, a TCR beta motif made up of eight or nine highly homologous variants appeared to be characteristic. There were earlier reports of some motif variants in reactive arthritis synovial fluid and blood. The authors reported significant enrichment of disease-linked clones in matched ankylosing spondylitis synovial fluid. The authors found the disease-linked clones to be CD8+ and relatively rare in peripheral blood.

V was trimmed by 3 bases and J by 8 bases, leaving 10 bases between them. Looked up from germline, CDR1 is LGHNA and CDR2 is YNFKEQ. The CDR3 runs to 12 residues. It was by quantitative 5'-RACE with molecular barcodes that TCR beta libraries were made. MiXCR, run by TCRdb on the 5' RACE reads, gives a single entry per CDR3 protein. This table has about 500,000 distinct CDR3 sequences, roughly an eighth appearing once. This clonotype was seen more than once but under ten times. Antigen: not known. Sequencing input: blood, either unsorted or a sorted T cell fraction (not recorded which). This sequence joins TRBV4-2 and TRBJ1-2; no definite D call. The receptor was isolated from a male donor with ankylosing spondylitis. The CDR3 region has the DNA TGTGCCAGCAGCCACTTCGGGGAAGGCTACACCTTC. Encoded protein: CASSHFGEGYTF.